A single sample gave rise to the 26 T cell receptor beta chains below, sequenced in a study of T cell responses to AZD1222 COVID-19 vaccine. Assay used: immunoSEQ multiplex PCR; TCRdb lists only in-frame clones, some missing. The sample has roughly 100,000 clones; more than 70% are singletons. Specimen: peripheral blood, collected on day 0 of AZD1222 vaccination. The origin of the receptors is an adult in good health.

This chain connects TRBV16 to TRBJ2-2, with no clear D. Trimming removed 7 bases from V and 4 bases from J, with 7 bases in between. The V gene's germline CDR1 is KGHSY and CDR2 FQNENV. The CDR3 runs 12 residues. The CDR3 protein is CASTYLTGELFF. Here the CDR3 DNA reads TGTGCCAGCACTTACCTCACCGGGGAGCTGTTTTTT.

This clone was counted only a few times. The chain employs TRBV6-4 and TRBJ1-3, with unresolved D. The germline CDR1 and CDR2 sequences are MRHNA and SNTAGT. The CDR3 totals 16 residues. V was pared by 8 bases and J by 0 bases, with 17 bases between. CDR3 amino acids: CASPNLQKTSGNTIYF. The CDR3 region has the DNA TGTGCCAGCCCTAACCTACAGAAAACCTCTGGAAACACCATATATTTT.

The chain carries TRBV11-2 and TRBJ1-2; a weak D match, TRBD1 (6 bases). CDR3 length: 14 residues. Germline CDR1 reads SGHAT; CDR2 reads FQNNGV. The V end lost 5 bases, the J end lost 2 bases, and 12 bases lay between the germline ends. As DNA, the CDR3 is TGTGCCAGCAGCGCACAGGGTAGGAACTATGGCTACACCTTC. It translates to CASSAQGRNYGYTF.

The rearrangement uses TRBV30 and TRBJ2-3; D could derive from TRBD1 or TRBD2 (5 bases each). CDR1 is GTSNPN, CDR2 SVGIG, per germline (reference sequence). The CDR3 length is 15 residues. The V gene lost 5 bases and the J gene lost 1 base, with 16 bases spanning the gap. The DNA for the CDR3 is TGTGCCTGGGGGACCGGGCCCCTGCGCACAGATACGCAGTATTTT. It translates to CAWGTGPLRTDTQYF.

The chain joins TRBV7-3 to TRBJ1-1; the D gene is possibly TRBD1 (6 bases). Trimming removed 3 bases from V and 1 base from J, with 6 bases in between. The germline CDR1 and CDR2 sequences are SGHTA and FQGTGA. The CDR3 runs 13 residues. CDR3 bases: TGTGCCAGCAGCTTGACAGGGAACACTGAAGCTTTCTTT. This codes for CASSLTGNTEAFF.

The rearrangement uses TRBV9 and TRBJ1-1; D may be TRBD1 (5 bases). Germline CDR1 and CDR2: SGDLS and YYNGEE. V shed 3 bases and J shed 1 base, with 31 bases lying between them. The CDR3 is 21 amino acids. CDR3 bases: TGTGCCAGCAGCGGAGGAGGGGAGGGTTTCAGTTGGCACAAAAAGAACACTGAAGCTTTCTTT. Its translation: CASSGGGEGFSWHKKNTEAFF. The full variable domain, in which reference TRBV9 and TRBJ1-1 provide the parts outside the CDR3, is DSGVTQTPKHLITATGQRVTLRCSPRSGDLSVYWYQQSLDQGLQFLIQYYNGEERAKGNILERFSAQQFPDLHSELNLSSLELGDSALYFCASSGGGEGFSWHKKNTEAFFGQGTRLTVV.

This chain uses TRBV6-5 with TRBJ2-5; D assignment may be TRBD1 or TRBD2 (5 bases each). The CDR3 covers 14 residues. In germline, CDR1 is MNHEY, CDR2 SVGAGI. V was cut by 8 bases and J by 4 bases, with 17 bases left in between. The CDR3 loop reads CASAPRGTGETQYF. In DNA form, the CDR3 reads TGTGCCAGCGCTCCGAGGGGTACCGGAGAGACCCAGTACTTC.

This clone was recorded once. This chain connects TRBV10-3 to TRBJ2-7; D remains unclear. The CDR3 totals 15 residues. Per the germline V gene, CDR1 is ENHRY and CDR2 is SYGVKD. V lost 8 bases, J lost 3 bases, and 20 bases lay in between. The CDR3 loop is CAICAVKTTVYEQYF. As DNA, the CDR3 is TGTGCCATCTGCGCGGTCAAAACAACGGTCTACGAGCAGTACTTC.

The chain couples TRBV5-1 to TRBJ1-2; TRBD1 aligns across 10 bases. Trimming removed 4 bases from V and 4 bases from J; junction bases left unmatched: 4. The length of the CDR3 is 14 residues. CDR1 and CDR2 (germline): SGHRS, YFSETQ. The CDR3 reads CASSLTGGAYGYTF. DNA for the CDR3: TGCGCCAGCAGCCTGACAGGGGGCGCCTATGGCTACACCTTC. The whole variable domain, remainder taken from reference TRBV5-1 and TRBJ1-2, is KAGVTQTPRYLIKTRGQQVTLSCSPISGHRSVSWYQQTPGQGLQFLFEYFSETQRNKGNFPGRFSGRQFSNSRSEMNVSTLELGDSALYLCASSLTGGAYGYTFGSGTRLTVV.

CDR3 DNA: TGTGCCAGCACCCCCTGGGGAAACTCCTACGAGCAGTACTTC. It translates to CASTPWGNSYEQYF. The chain is built from TRBV9 and TRBJ2-7; no reliable D call. CDR1 SGDLS and CDR2 YYNGEE come from the germline V gene. Trimming removed 6 bases at V and 0 bases at J, with 13 bases between. The CDR3 consists of 14 residues.

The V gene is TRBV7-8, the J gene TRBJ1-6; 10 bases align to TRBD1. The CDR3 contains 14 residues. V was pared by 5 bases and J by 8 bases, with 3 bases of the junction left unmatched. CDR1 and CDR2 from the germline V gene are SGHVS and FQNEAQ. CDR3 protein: CASSGDRGYSPLHF. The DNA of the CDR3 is TGTGCCAGCAGCGGGGACAGGGGTTATTCACCCCTCCACTTT.

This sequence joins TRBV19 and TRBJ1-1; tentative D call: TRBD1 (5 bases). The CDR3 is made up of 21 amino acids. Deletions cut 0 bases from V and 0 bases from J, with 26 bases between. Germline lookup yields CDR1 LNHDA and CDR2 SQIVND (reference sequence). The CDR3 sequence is CASSIDPLRIGDGGMNTEAFF. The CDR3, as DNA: TGTGCCAGTAGTATAGACCCTCTCCGCATCGGGGACGGGGGGATGAACACTGAAGCTTTCTTT.

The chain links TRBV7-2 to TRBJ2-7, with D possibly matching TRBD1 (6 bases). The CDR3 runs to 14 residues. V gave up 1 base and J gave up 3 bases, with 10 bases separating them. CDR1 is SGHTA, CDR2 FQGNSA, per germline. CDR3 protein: CASSLEGHFYEQYF. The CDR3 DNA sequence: TGTGCCAGCAGCTTAGAGGGACACTTCTACGAGCAGTACTTC.

The CDR3 sequence: CASSYATGSGGYTF. CDR3 nucleotides: TGTGCCAGCAGTTACGCGACAGGGTCGGGTGGCTACACCTTC. The chain uses TRBV6-5 and TRBJ1-2; TRBD1 matches 7 bases. V dropped 2 bases and J dropped 7; count of bases not matched to a gene: 7. The CDR3 is 14 residues long. Germline CDR1 is MNHEY and CDR2 is SVGAGI.

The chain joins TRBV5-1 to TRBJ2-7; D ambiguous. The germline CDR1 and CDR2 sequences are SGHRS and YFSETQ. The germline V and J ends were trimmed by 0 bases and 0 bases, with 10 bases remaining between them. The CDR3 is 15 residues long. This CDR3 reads CASSLGHSNSYEQYF. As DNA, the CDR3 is TGCGCCAGCAGCTTGGGACACTCTAACTCCTACGAGCAGTACTTC.

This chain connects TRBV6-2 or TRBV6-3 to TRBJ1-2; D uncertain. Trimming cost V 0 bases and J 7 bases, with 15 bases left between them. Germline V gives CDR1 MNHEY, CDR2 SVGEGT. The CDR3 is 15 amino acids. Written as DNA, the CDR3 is TGTGCCAGCAGTTACTCGATGGGATCAGGTGGTGGCTACACCTTC. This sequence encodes CASSYSMGSGGGYTF.

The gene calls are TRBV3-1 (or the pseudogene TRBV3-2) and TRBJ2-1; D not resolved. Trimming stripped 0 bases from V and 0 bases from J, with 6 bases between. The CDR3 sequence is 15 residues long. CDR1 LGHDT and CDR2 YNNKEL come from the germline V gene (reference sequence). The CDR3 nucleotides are TGTGCCAGCAGCCAAGACGAGACCTCCTACAATGAGCAGTTCTTC. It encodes CASSQDETSYNEQFF.

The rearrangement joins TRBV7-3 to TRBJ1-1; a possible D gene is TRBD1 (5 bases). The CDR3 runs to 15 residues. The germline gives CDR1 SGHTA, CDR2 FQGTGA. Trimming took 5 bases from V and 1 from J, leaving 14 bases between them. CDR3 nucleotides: TGTGCCAGCAGCCCATATGTGGGGCGGAACACTGAAGCTTTCTTT. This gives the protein CASSPYVGRNTEAFF.

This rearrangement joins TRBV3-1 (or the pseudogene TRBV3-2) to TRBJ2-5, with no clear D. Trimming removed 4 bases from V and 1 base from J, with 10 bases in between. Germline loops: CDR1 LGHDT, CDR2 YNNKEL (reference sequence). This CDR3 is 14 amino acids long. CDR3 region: CASSPLVSQETQYF. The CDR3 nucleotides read TGTGCCAGCAGCCCCCTTGTTAGCCAAGAGACCCAGTACTTC.

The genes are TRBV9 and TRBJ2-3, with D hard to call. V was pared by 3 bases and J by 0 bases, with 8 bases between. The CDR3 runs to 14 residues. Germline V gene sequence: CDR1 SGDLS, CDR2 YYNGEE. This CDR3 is CASSETGSTDTQYF. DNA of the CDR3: TGTGCCAGCAGCGAGACGGGTAGCACAGATACGCAGTATTTT.

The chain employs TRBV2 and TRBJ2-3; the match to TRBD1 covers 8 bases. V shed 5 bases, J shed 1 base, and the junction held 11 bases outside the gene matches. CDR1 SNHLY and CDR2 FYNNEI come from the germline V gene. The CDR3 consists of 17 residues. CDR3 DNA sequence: TGTGCCAGCAGTCCAATTGCAGGGGGCGGAGGCACAGATACGCAGTATTTT. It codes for CASSPIAGGGGTDTQYF. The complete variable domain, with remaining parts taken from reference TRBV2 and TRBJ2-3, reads EPEVTQTPSHQVTQMGQEVILRCVPISNHLYFYWYRQILGQKVEFLVSFYNNEISEKSEIFDDQFSVERPDGSNFTLKIRSTKLEDSAMYFCASSPIAGGGGTDTQYFGPGTRLTVL.

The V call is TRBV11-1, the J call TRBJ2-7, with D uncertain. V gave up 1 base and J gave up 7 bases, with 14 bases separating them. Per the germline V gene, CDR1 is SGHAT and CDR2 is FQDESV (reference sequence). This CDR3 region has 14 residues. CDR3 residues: CASSLGRQTSEQYF. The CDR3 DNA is TGTGCCAGCAGCTTAGGACGGCAGACCTCTGAGCAGTACTTC. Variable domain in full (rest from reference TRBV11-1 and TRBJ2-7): EAEVAQSPRYKITEKSQAVAFWCDPISGHATLYWYRQILGQGPELLVQFQDESVVDDSQLPKDRFSAERLKGVDSTLKIQPAELGDSAMYLCASSLGRQTSEQYFGPGTRLTVT.

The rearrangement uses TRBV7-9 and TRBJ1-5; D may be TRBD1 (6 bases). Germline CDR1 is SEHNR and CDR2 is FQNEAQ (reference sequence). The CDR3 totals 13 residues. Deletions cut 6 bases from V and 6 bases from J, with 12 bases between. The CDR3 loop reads CASSRGGRQPQHF. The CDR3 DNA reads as TGTGCCAGCAGTCGAGGGGGACGTCAGCCCCAGCATTTT.

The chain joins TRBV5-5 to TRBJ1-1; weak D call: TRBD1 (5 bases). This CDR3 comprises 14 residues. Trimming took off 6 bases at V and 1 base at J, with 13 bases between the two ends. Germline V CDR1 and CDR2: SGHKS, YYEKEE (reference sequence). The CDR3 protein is CASIPVGGNTEAFF. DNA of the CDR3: TGTGCCAGCATCCCAGTTGGGGGGAACACTGAAGCTTTCTTT.

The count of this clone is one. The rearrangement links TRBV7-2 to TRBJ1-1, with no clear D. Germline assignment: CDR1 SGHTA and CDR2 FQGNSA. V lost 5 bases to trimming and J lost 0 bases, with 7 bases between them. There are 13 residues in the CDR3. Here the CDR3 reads CASSPTLNTEAFF. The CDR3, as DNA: TGTGCCAGCAGCCCCACATTGAACACTGAAGCTTTCTTT.

The CDR3 loop is CASSLRDGTEAFF. The CDR3 DNA sequence: TGTGCCAGCAGCTTACGGGATGGCACTGAAGCTTTCTTT. V usage is TRBV7-9 and J usage is TRBJ1-1; D not certain. The CDR3 runs 13 residues. V was trimmed by 2 bases and J by 4 bases, leaving 8 bases between them. Germline values: CDR1 SEHNR, CDR2 FQNEAQ (reference sequence).